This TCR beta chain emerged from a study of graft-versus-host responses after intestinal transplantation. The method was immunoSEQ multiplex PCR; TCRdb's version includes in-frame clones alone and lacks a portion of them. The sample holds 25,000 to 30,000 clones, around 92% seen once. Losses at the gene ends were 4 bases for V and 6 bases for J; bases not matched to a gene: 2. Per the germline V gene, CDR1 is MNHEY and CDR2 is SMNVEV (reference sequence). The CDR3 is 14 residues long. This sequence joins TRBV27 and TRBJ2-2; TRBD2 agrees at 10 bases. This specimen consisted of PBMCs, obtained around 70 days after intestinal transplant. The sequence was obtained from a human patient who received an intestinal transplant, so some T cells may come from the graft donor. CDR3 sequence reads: CASSSGLASGELFF. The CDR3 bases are TGTGCCAGCAGTTCGGGACTAGCGTCCGGGGAGCTGTTTTTT.